Presented here are 9 T cell receptor beta chains from one specimen sequenced in a study of blood T cell repertoires in COVID-19. Data came from immunoSEQ multiplex PCR; TCRdb stores just in-frame clones and leaves some out. Of more than 250,000 clones listed, more than 70% are singletons. The specimen was peripheral blood. The origin of the receptors is a woman in her 30s with COVID-19, enrolled during active disease.

The chain links TRBV10-3 to TRBJ1-2; 8 nucleotides agree with TRBD1. V gave up 0 bases and J gave up 5 bases; unmatched junction bases: 8. CDR3 size: 16 residues. Per germline, CDR1 ENHRY and CDR2 SYGVKD. CDR3 in DNA: TGTGCCATCAGTGAGTCCTCGACAGGGGCTTGGTATGGCTACACCTTC. This sequence encodes CAISESSTGAWYGYTF.

This clone appeared many times. The chain links TRBV4-3 to TRBJ1-1; 7 nucleotides line up with TRBD1. Germline V lookup: CDR1 LGHNA, CDR2 YSLEER. The length of the CDR3 is 13 residues. The ends lost 1 base at V and 7 bases at J; junction bases unmatched: 3. The CDR3, as DNA: TGCGCCAGCAGCCAAGCCCGGGACAGTGAAGCTTTCTTT. It yields the protein CASSQARDSEAFF.

The chain carries TRBV9 and TRBJ1-2, with D maybe TRBD1 (5 bases). Germline CDR1 and CDR2: SGDLS and YYNGEE. The V gene lost 4 bases and the J gene lost 0 bases, with 16 bases spanning the gap. The CDR3 totals 16 residues. CDR3 sequence (DNA): TGTGCCAGCAGCCATGCGGGGGGGGTATCTAACTATGGCTACACCTTC. It encodes CASSHAGGVSNYGYTF.

The V call is TRBV5-1, the J call TRBJ2-3; 8 bases align to TRBD1. The length of the CDR3 is 14 residues. The J segment lost 3 bases and the V segment lost 10 bases, leaving 10 bases of the junction unmatched. Germline CDR1 is SGHRS and CDR2 is YFSETQ. The CDR3 nucleotides read TGCGCCCCCGGAATACAGGGGGATACAGATACGCAGTATTTT. As protein: CAPGIQGDTDTQYF.

This clone was seen a handful of times. The chain joins TRBV2 to TRBJ2-1; 10 bases agree with TRBD2. The germline gives CDR1 SNHLY, CDR2 FYNNEI. CDR3 size: 14 residues. V lost 10 bases and J lost 4; bases outside the gene matches: 7. CDR3 in DNA: TGTGCCACCCGAGCGGGGGGGCTTTACAATGAGCAGTTCTTC. Translated, it gives CATRAGGLYNEQFF.

The V gene is TRBV7-2, the J gene TRBJ2-1, with 8 nucleotides matching TRBD2. V was clipped by 1 base and J by 8 bases; unmatched bases: 10. This CDR3 has 16 residues. Germline V CDR1 and CDR2: SGHTA, FQGNSA. The CDR3 DNA is TGTGCCAGCAGCTTAGTACCCACGGGACTAGTCGATGAGCAGTTCTTC. This translates into CASSLVPTGLVDEQFF.

The V and J genes are TRBV5-5 and TRBJ1-6; no clear D. Trimming stripped 2 bases from V and 3 bases from J, with 9 bases between. The germline V gene has CDR1 SGHKS and CDR2 YYEKEE (reference sequence). The CDR3 extends over 15 amino acids. In DNA, the CDR3 is TGTGCCAGCAGCTTACACAGAGACTATAATTCACCCCTCCACTTT. Encoded protein: CASSLHRDYNSPLHF.

The V gene is TRBV6-5, the J gene TRBJ1-2; 8 nucleotides align to TRBD1. Germline CDR1 is MNHEY and CDR2 is SVGAGI. CDR3 size: 13 residues. J lost 9 bases, V lost 6 bases, and 9 bases had no gene match. The CDR3 DNA follows: TGTGCCAGCAGCCAGGACAGGGCAAGGAGCTACACCTTC. It encodes CASSQDRARSYTF.

The J gene is TRBJ2-5, the V gene TRBV7-9; 7 nucleotides align to TRBD2. The CDR3 loop spans 16 amino acids. Germline CDR1 and CDR2: SEHNR and FQNEAQ (reference sequence). V was pared by 4 bases and J by 2 bases, with 10 bases of the junction left unmatched. CDR3 bases: TGTGCCAGCAGCTCTTCAGGTCGCGGGAGTCAAGAGACCCAGTACTTC. It yields the protein CASSSSGRGSQETQYF.